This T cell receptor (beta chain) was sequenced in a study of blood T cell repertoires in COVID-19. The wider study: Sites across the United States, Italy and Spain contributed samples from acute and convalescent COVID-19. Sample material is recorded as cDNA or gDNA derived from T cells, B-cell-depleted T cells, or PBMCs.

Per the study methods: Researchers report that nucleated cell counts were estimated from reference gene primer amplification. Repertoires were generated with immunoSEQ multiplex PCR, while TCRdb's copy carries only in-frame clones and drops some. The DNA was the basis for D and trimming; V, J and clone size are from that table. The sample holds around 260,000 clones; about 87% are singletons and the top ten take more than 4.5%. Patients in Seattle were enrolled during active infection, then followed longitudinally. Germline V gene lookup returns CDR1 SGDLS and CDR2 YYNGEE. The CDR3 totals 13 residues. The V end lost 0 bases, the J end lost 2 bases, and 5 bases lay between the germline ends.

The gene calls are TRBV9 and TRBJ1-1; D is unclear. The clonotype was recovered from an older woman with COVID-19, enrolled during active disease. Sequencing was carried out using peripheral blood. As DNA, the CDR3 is TGTGCCAGCAGCGTAGAACTAAACACTGAAGCTTTCTTT. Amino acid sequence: CASSVELNTEAFF.